The present T cell receptor (beta chain) was sequenced within a study of blood T cell repertoires in COVID-19. As originally analysed: It was from reference gene primer amplification that nucleated cell counts were estimated. Repertoires were generated with immunoSEQ multiplex PCR, while TCRdb's copy carries only in-frame clones and drops some. That table furnishes V, J and clone size, whereas the DNA furnished D and trimming. The table has about 170,000 clones, approximately 83% seen once. Germline lookup yields CDR1 SNHLY and CDR2 FYNNEI. Trimming at V came to 10 bases and at J to 3 bases, leaving 4 bases not matched to a gene. The CDR3 runs to 13 residues.

The V call is TRBV2, the J call TRBJ1-4; 8 nucleotides align to TRBD1. Sequencing input: peripheral blood. This TCR was recovered from a woman aged 80 or older with acute or convalescent COVID-19. In nucleotides, the CDR3 is TGTGCCAAAGGGGACAGGTCTAATGAAAAACTGTTTTTT. This codes for CAKGDRSNEKLFF.